One and the same sample provided the 19 T cell receptor beta chains below, sequenced in a study of blood T cell repertoires in COVID-19. Data came from immunoSEQ multiplex PCR; TCRdb stores just in-frame clones and leaves some out. The sample carries about 160,000 clones, 75% to 80% recorded once. The sample was peripheral blood. The origin of the receptors is a woman aged 80 or over with acute or convalescent COVID-19.

This chain uses TRBV3-1 (or the pseudogene TRBV3-2) with TRBJ1-1; D possibly corresponds to TRBD1 (6 bases). Germline V gene lookup returns CDR1 LGHDT and CDR2 YNNKEL (reference sequence). The CDR3 length is 12 residues. V dropped 4 bases and J dropped 11 bases, with 14 bases sitting between them. The CDR3 DNA reads as TGTGCCAGCAGCCTTCCCACAGGGCCGGCTTTCTTT. Its translation: CASSLPTGPAFF.

The chain has TRBV29-1 and TRBJ2-2; 9 positions match TRBD2. The V gene's germline CDR1 is SQVTM and CDR2 ANQGSEA. The CDR3 has 13 amino acids. V gave up 4 bases and J gave up 6 bases; unmatched junction bases: 3. The CDR3 is CSVGLAGPGELFF. DNA for the CDR3: TGCAGCGTTGGTCTAGCGGGACCCGGGGAGCTGTTTTTT.

There are a few counts of this clone. The chain is built from TRBV28 and TRBJ1-5; D uncertain. Trimming left V 5 bases short and J 4 bases short, with 12 bases between. The CDR3 covers 14 residues. Germline CDR1 MDHEN, CDR2 SYDVKM. The CDR3 is CASSLGLGNQPQHF. CDR3 coding DNA: TGTGCCAGCAGTCTCGGACTAGGGAATCAGCCCCAGCATTTT.

This chain joins TRBV30 and TRBJ1-1, with TRBD1 as a possible D gene (5 bases). Trimming cost V 3 bases and J 5 bases, with 10 bases left between them. Germline CDR1 is GTSNPN and CDR2 is SVGIG (reference sequence). The CDR3 is 12 amino acids. The CDR3 loop is CAWRRGETEAFF. As DNA, the CDR3 is TGTGCCTGGAGACGGGGGGAGACTGAAGCTTTCTTT.

The J gene is TRBJ1-3, the V gene TRBV5-1; no clear D. V lost 2 bases and J 0 bases, leaving 9 bases between the germline ends. Germline-derived CDR1 and CDR2 are SGHRS and YFSETQ. This CDR3 comprises 15 residues. This CDR3 is CASSLLSSSGNTIYF. CDR3 coding DNA: TGCGCCAGCAGCTTACTGTCGAGCTCTGGAAACACCATATATTTT.

This clone was seen more than once but under ten times. V gene TRBV7-9 combines with J gene TRBJ2-5; weak D call: TRBD2 (6 bases). Trimming pared 2 bases from V and 5 bases from J, leaving 18 bases between. The CDR3 loop spans 16 amino acids. Germline values: CDR1 SEHNR, CDR2 FQNEAQ (reference sequence). The CDR3 nucleotides are TGTGCCAGCAGCTTAAGCCGCCTGGGGCTAGCGGAGACCCAGTACTTC. This codes for CASSLSRLGLAETQYF.

The chain carries TRBV5-6 and TRBJ2-7; 10 nucleotides align to TRBD2. V was clipped by 0 bases and J by 7 bases; unmatched bases: 7. Germline loops: CDR1 SGHDT, CDR2 YYEEEE. The CDR3 contains 15 residues. CDR3 in amino acids: CASSLAAGGPGEQYF. The CDR3 DNA is TGTGCCAGCAGCTTGGCAGCGGGGGGGCCAGGGGAGCAGTACTTC.

This clone was detected once. The rearrangement uses TRBV7-2 and TRBJ1-1, with 9 bases identical to TRBD1. J gave up 4 bases and V 6 bases, and 12 bases lay outside the gene matches. The CDR3 totals 16 residues. The V gene's germline CDR1 is SGHTA and CDR2 FQGNSA. The CDR3 loop reads CASRSYNRGLGTEAFF. CDR3 bases: TGTGCCAGCAGGAGTTATAACAGGGGGCTCGGCACTGAAGCTTTCTTT.

This chain uses TRBV7-3 with TRBJ1-1, with no clear D. This CDR3 region has 17 residues. Trimming removed 6 bases from V and 4 bases from J, with 24 bases in between. From germline, CDR1 is SGHTA and CDR2 FQGTGA. The CDR3 DNA reads TGTGCCAGCAGGTCACTTGGCAGCACGGGTGGTGGCACTGAAGCTTTCTTT. It translates to CASRSLGSTGGGTEAFF.

This rearrangement joins TRBV29-1 to TRBJ2-5, with D possibly TRBD2 on 6 matching bases. Trimming took 2 bases from V and 4 from J, leaving 8 bases between them. This CDR3 is 12 amino acids long. Germline V lookup: CDR1 SQVTM, CDR2 ANQGSEA. CDR3 protein: CSVELTRETQYF. In DNA, the CDR3 is TGCAGCGTTGAATTGACTAGAGAGACCCAGTACTTC.

This chain links TRBV5-4 with TRBJ2-1; 7 bases line up with TRBD1. Germline V gives CDR1 SGHNT, CDR2 YYREEE (reference sequence). Trimming removed 3 bases from V and 4 bases from J; junction bases left unmatched: 7. This CDR3 spans 15 amino acids. CDR3 sequence (DNA): TGTGCCAGCAGCTCGGGACAGTGGGTTTACAATGAGCAGTTCTTC. This codes for CASSSGQWVYNEQFF.

Here the CDR3 DNA reads TGTGCCAGCAGTTATAACAGGGATCAAGCTTTCTTT. Residues: CASSYNRDQAFF. The chain recombines TRBV3-1 (or the pseudogene TRBV3-2) with TRBJ1-1; D is perhaps TRBD1 (6 bases). The germline V and J ends were trimmed by 6 bases and 9 bases, with 14 bases remaining between them. CDR1 is LGHDT and CDR2 is YNNKEL in the germline V gene (reference sequence). The CDR3 loop spans 12 amino acids.

A few counts support this clone. The chain has TRBV18 and TRBJ1-6; 7 nucleotides match TRBD1. The trim removed 9 bases at V and 8 bases at J, leaving 16 bases unmatched. CDR3 length: 16 residues. CDR1 and CDR2 from the germline V gene are KGHSH and LQKENI. The CDR3 DNA reads as TGTGCCAGTTCCCCCCGGGACAGCTCGGAAGATTCACCCCTCCACTTT. It yields the protein CASSPRDSSEDSPLHF. The complete variable domain, with remaining parts taken from reference TRBV18 and TRBJ1-6, reads NAGVMQNPRHLVRRRGQEARLRCSPMKGHSHVYWYRQLPEEGLKFMVYLQKENIIDESGMPKERFSAEFPKEGPSILRIQQVVRGDSAAYFCASSPRDSSEDSPLHFGNGTRLTVT.

The gene calls are TRBV30 and TRBJ1-6, with D perhaps matching TRBD1 (5 bases). V was cut by 0 bases and J by 5 bases, with 11 bases left in between. CDR1 is GTSNPN, CDR2 SVGIG, per germline (reference sequence). The CDR3 is made up of 15 amino acids. The CDR3 DNA follows: TGTGCCTGGAGTGTCCGGGGGAATCATAATTCACCCCTCCACTTT. The encoded protein is CAWSVRGNHNSPLHF. The whole variable domain, remainder taken from reference TRBV30 and TRBJ1-6, is SQTIHQWPATLVQPVGSPLSLECTVEGTSNPNLYWYRQAAGRGLQLLFYSVGIGQISSEVPQNLSASRPQDRQFILSSKKLLLSDSGFYLCAWSVRGNHNSPLHFGNGTRLTVT.

This chain links TRBV6-5 with TRBJ2-2; D is unclear. The CDR3 sequence is 12 residues long. CDR1 is MNHEY, CDR2 SVGAGI, per germline. CDR3 sequence reads: CANRLYVGELFF. CDR3 nucleotide sequence: TGTGCTAATCGTTTGTATGTCGGGGAGCTGTTTTTT.

This sequence joins TRBV5-1 and TRBJ2-7; TRBD2 matches at 7 bases. The germline CDR1 and CDR2 sequences are SGHRS and YFSETQ. This CDR3 spans 14 amino acids. V lost 4 bases, J lost 2 bases, and 6 bases stayed unmatched. Here the CDR3 DNA reads TGCGCCAGCAGCCAGTCTAGCGGACCCTACGAGCAGTACTTC. This translates into CASSQSSGPYEQYF.

This chain uses TRBV7-8 with TRBJ1-2, with D perhaps matching TRBD1 (5 bases). Trimming left V 5 bases short and J 8 bases short, with 18 bases between. The CDR3 loop spans 14 amino acids. Germline V gene sequence: CDR1 SGHVS, CDR2 FQNEAQ. CDR3: CASSQPDTVGGYTF. CDR3 nucleotides: TGTGCCAGCAGCCAGCCGGACACGGTCGGGGGCTACACCTTC.

The J gene is TRBJ2-5, the V gene TRBV5-1; D is undetermined. Germline CDR1 is SGHRS and CDR2 is YFSETQ. CDR3 size: 13 residues. V was pared by 0 bases and J by 1 base, with 4 bases between. This CDR3 reads CASSLGLQETQYF. CDR3 sequence (DNA): TGCGCCAGCAGCTTGGGACTCCAAGAGACCCAGTACTTC.

The V gene is TRBV28, the J gene TRBJ1-5; D unresolved. The CDR3 has 14 residues. With 2 bases removed from V and 6 bases from J, the gap between germline ends came to 11 bases. Germline CDR1 is MDHEN and CDR2 is SYDVKM. The CDR3 coding sequence is TGTGCCAGCAGTTTAAGTCTCGGGGTTCAGCCCCAGCATTTT. As protein: CASSLSLGVQPQHF.